Listed below are T cell receptor beta chains from one sample, sequenced in a study of blood T cells in healthy people across ages. TCRdb reprocessed the 5' RACE reads with MiXCR, giving one entry per CDR3 protein. The repertoire has approximately 1.5 million distinct CDR3 sequences, 34% of them found once; the top ten carry about 11%. Sequencing was performed on blood. These receptors were obtained from a woman aged 30 to 39 in good health. Both conserved end residues are part of each CDR3. A D gene is named only where the DNA matches it firmly. Clone sizes are given selectively: once, few, many, or a class where the clone is expanded.

clone_size	d_call	v_call	cdr3_length	j_call	cdr3_nt	cdr3_aa
.	TRBD2	TRBV11-2	18	TRBJ2-5	TGTGCCAGCAGCTCACCGCGGACTAGATCCTCGAGTTTGGAGACCCAGTACTTC	CASSSPRTRSSSLETQYF
few	.	TRBV20-1	14	TRBJ2-3	TGCAGTGCTAGGAGTGGGGTGAGGACAGATACGCAGTATTTT	CSARSGVRTDTQYF
.	TRBD2	TRBV25-1	15	TRBJ2-2	TGTGCCTGCAGAGGAGAGCGGGGAGGCCTACGGGAGCTGTTTTTT	CACRGERGGLRELFF
few	TRBD1	TRBV29-1	12	TRBJ1-2	TGCAGCGTTCAAGACAGGGTTCATGGCTACACCTTC	CSVQDRVHGYTF
.	.	TRBV29-1	10	TRBJ1-2	TGCAGCGCGCTGACAAGTGGCTACACCTTC	CSALTSGYTF
.	.	TRBV12-3/TRBV12-4	15	TRBJ1-2	TGTGCCAGCATCCGGATGGGAGGAAATCTCTATGGCTACACCTTC	CASIRMGGNLYGYTF
.	.	TRBV4-1	13	TRBJ2-4	TGCGCCAGCAGCCAAGGGTTAGCCCAAGAGCAGTACTTC	CASSQGLAQEQYF
.	TRBD2	TRBV4-1	16	TRBJ2-1	TGCGCCAGCAGCGTGCGCTTGGCTAGCGGGAACAATGAGCAGTTCTTC	CASSVRLASGNNEQFF
few	.	TRBV7-3	13	TRBJ2-7	TGTGCCAGCAGCCAACAAGACGGGGGCGAGCAGTACTTC	CASSQQDGGEQYF
.	TRBD1	TRBV7-6	18	TRBJ1-1	TGTGCCAGCAGCTCGTCTCTCGACAGGGTTAAAGGGAACACTGAAGCTTTCTTT	CASSSSLDRVKGNTEAFF
few	.	TRBV27	16	TRBJ2-3	TGTGCCAGCAGTTCCCCTTCCAGGGCACGCACAGATACGCAGTATTTT	CASSSPSRARTDTQYF
.	.	TRBV10-3	14	TRBJ2-1	TGTGCCATCAGTCCCGGGACCACCTACAATGAGCAGTTCTTC	CAISPGTTYNEQFF
.	.	TRBV7-6	15	TRBJ1-2	TGTGCCAGCAGCTTAGGGACGAGTTGGTGGGATGGCTACACCTTC	CASSLGTSWWDGYTF
once	.	TRBV4-1	15	TRBJ1-2	TGCGCCAGCAGCCAAGGGAAGGGAGGGAACTATGGCTACACCTTC	CASSQGKGGNYGYTF
many	TRBD1	TRBV29-1	14	TRBJ2-1	TGCAGCGTTCCGGCCGGGACAGGGGTCAATGAGCAGTTCTTC	CSVPAGTGVNEQFF
.	TRBD1	TRBV12-3/TRBV12-4	13	TRBJ1-1	TGTGCCAGCAGACAGGGGTATGACACTGAAGCTTTCTTT	CASRQGYDTEAFF